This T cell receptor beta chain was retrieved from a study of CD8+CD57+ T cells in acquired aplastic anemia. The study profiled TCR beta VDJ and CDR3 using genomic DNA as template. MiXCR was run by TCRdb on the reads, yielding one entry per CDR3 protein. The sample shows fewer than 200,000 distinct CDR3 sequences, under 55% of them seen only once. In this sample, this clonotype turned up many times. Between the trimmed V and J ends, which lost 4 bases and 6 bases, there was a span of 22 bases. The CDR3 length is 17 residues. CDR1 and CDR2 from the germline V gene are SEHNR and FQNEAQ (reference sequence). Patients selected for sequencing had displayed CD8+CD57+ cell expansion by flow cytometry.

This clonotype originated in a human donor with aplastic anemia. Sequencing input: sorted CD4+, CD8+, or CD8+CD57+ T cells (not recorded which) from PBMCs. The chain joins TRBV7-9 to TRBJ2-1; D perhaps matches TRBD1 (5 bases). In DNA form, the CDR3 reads TGTGCCAGCAGCTACTACTCCCCCGGACAAAGACCCAATGAGCAGTTCTTC. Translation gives CASSYYSPGQRPNEQFF.